These 16 T cell receptor beta chains were all obtained from the same sample, sequenced in a study of cytomegalovirus exposure and HLA in healthy donors. The PCR employed 60 Vbeta primers together with 13 Jbeta primers. The repertoire was sequenced with immunoSEQ multiplex PCR; TCRdb's copy has only in-frame clones and lacks some. The sample records fewer than 250,000 clones, about 90% being singletons. Sequencing was carried out using PBMCs. These receptors were taken from a boy younger than 10 in good health and CMV-seronegative.

The CDR3 reads CASSPYQRGETQYF. The CDR3 DNA sequence: TGTGCCAGCAGTCCCTATCAGCGGGGTGAGACCCAGTACTTC. The chain is built from TRBV6-1 and TRBJ2-5; TRBD2 matches at 7 bases. CDR1 MNHNS and CDR2 SASEGT come from the germline V gene. This CDR3 is 14 amino acids long. V shed 5 bases, J shed 5 bases, and the junction held 8 bases outside the gene matches.

The J gene is TRBJ2-5, the V gene TRBV28; 8 bases are shared with TRBD1. The J segment lost 2 bases and the V segment lost 4 bases, leaving 12 bases of the junction unmatched. CDR1 and CDR2 from the germline V gene are MDHEN and SYDVKM. The CDR3 length is 17 residues. CDR3: CASSSQLRQGRQETQYF. CDR3 DNA: TGTGCCAGCAGTTCGCAACTTCGACAGGGGCGGCAAGAGACCCAGTACTTC.

The V and J genes are TRBV10-1 and TRBJ1-1; 8 bases line up with TRBD1. Germline trimming cut 4 bases from V and 1 base from J; bases unmatched to any gene: 2. This CDR3 region has 14 residues. Germline V lookup: CDR1 WNHNN, CDR2 SYGVQD (reference sequence). The CDR3 DNA follows: TGCGCCAGCAGTGGGACAGGGTCGAACACTGAAGCTTTCTTT. Protein: CASSGTGSNTEAFF.

The V gene is TRBV20-1, the J gene TRBJ2-1, with TRBD2 matching 10 bases. The CDR3 length is 11 residues. Germline V gene data show CDR1 as DFQATT and CDR2 as SNEGSKA (reference sequence). V trimming: 6 bases; J trimming: 9 bases; junction bases outside the gene matches: 2. The CDR3 nucleotides are TGCAGTGCAGGACTAGCGGCTGAGCAGTTCTTC. Translating it yields CSAGLAAEQFF.

The V gene is TRBV6-5, the J gene TRBJ2-3; 7 bases align to TRBD2. The junction had 8 bases not matched to a gene; V was cut back by 4 bases and J by 4 bases. The CDR3 totals 15 residues. In germline, CDR1 is MNHEY, CDR2 SVGAGI. DNA for the CDR3: TGTGCCAGCAGTTCCGCCCTGGGGGGGGCAGATACGCAGTATTTT. Translation gives CASSSALGGADTQYF.

This chain connects TRBV28 to TRBJ2-1; TRBD2 aligns across 12 bases. V dropped 5 bases and J dropped 7; count of bases not matched to a gene: 12. Germline CDR1 and CDR2: MDHEN and SYDVKM. The CDR3 spans 17 residues. The CDR3 sequence is CASSTRTSGIGINEQFF. The DNA of the CDR3 is TGTGCCAGCAGTACACGGACTAGCGGGATAGGAATAAATGAGCAGTTCTTC.

The chain recombines TRBV21-1 with TRBJ1-1. TRBV21-1 is marked as a pseudogene. The CDR3 has 15 amino acids. As DNA, the CDR3 is TGTGCCAGCAGCAAACAGGAGGGGTGGGACACTGAAGCTTTCTTT. It yields the protein CASSKQEGWDTEAFF.

The chain couples TRBV5-1 to TRBJ1-1, with D perhaps matching TRBD1 (5 bases). The V and J ends lost 5 bases and 0 bases respectively, with 11 bases between them. The germline CDR1 and CDR2 sequences are SGHRS and YFSETQ. CDR3 size: 14 residues. As DNA, the CDR3 is TGCGCCAGCAGTCACGGACAACTGAACACTGAAGCTTTCTTT. It is translated as CASSHGQLNTEAFF. Drawing the rest from reference TRBV5-1 and TRBJ1-1, the complete variable domain is KAGVTQTPRYLIKTRGQQVTLSCSPISGHRSVSWYQQTPGQGLQFLFEYFSETQRNKGNFPGRFSGRQFSNSRSEMNVSTLELGDSALYLCASSHGQLNTEAFFGQGTRLTVV.

V is TRBV6-5 and J is TRBJ1-1; D is ambiguous. Germline V CDR1 and CDR2: MNHEY, SVGAGI. Trimming left V 2 bases short and J 1 base short, with 8 bases between. The CDR3 is made up of 14 amino acids. CDR3 sequence reads: CASSYDEENTEAFF. Written as DNA, the CDR3 is TGTGCCAGCAGTTACGACGAGGAGAACACTGAAGCTTTCTTT.

Only one count was recorded for this clone. The chain is built from TRBV9 and TRBJ1-1; D gene ambiguous. Trimming shortened V by 0 bases and J by 0 bases, and 6 bases separated the two germline ends. Germline CDR1 is SGDLS and CDR2 is YYNGEE. The CDR3 length is 14 residues. CDR3 protein: CASSVESMNTEAFF. CDR3 DNA: TGTGCCAGCAGCGTAGAAAGCATGAACACTGAAGCTTTCTTT.

The V gene is TRBV7-2, the J gene TRBJ2-7; 7 nucleotides match TRBD2. Per germline, CDR1 SGHTA and CDR2 FQGNSA. V dropped 1 base and J dropped 7; count of bases not matched to a gene: 4. The CDR3 loop spans 13 amino acids. DNA of the CDR3: TGTGCCAGCAGCTTAGGCGGGAGCGGGGAGCAGTACTTC. This codes for CASSLGGSGEQYF.

Here the CDR3 reads CASSPRFRRNYGYTF. The CDR3 coding sequence is TGTGCCAGCAGCCCCAGGTTTAGAAGGAACTATGGCTACACCTTC. V usage is TRBV21-1 and J usage is TRBJ1-2; TRBD1 was called by the table and not checked on the DNA. TRBV21-1 is termed a pseudogene. This CDR3 contains 15 residues.

The V call is TRBV27, the J call TRBJ2-4, with 9 bases lining up with TRBD1. The germline CDR1 and CDR2 sequences are MNHEY and SMNVEV (reference sequence). Trimming cost V 6 bases and J 2 bases; bases outside gene matches: 8. The CDR3 runs 16 residues. CDR3 residues: CASSPLGTGTKNIQYF. The CDR3 DNA reads as TGTGCCAGCAGCCCACTAGGGACAGGGACCAAAAACATTCAGTACTTC.

This clone appeared a few times. V is TRBV10-2 and J is TRBJ1-1, with D possibly being TRBD1 (5 bases). This CDR3 has 15 amino acids. Deletions cut 4 bases from V and 4 bases from J, with 16 bases between. Germline-derived CDR1 and CDR2 are WSHSY and SAAADI. The CDR3 DNA reads as TGCGCCAGCAGTGTTGGGCAGGGAATGGGCACTGAAGCTTTCTTT. Translation: CASSVGQGMGTEAFF.

V gene TRBV5-1 combines with J gene TRBJ1-2; D uncertain. The CDR3 spans 14 residues. Trimming removed 1 base at V and 3 bases at J, with 10 bases between. The germline V gene has CDR1 SGHRS and CDR2 YFSETQ. The CDR3 DNA follows: TGCGCCAGCAGCTTGTTTATGTTTGACTATGGCTACACCTTC. Translation: CASSLFMFDYGYTF. Complete variable domain (other parts from reference TRBV5-1 and TRBJ1-2): KAGVTQTPRYLIKTRGQQVTLSCSPISGHRSVSWYQQTPGQGLQFLFEYFSETQRNKGNFPGRFSGRQFSNSRSEMNVSTLELGDSALYLCASSLFMFDYGYTFGSGTRLTVV.

This chain connects TRBV29-1 to TRBJ2-5; 9 bases align to TRBD1. The CDR3 sequence is 13 residues long. Germline CDR1 SQVTM, CDR2 ANQGSEA. V lost 6 bases, J lost 5 bases, and 7 bases stayed unmatched. The CDR3 region has the DNA TGCAGCGTCAGGACAGGGGTGGGGGAGACCCAGTACTTC. This encodes CSVRTGVGETQYF.